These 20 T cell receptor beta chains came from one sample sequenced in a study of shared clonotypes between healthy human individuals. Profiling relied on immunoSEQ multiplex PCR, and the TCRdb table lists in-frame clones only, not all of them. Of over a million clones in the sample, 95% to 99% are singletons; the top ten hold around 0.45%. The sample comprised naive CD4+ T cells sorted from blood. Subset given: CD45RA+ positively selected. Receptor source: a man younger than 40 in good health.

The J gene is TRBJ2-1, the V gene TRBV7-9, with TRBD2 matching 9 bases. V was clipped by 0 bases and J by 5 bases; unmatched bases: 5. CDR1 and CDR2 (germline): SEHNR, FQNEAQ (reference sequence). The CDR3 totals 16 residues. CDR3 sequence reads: CASSLAIGTSNNEQFF. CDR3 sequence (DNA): TGTGCCAGCAGCTTAGCGATCGGGACTAGCAACAATGAGCAGTTCTTC.

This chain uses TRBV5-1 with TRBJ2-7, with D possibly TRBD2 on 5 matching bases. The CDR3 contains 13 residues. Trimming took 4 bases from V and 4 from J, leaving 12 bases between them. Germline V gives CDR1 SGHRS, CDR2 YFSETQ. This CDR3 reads CASSPDGMYEQYF. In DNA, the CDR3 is TGCGCCAGCAGCCCGGACGGGATGTACGAGCAGTACTTC.

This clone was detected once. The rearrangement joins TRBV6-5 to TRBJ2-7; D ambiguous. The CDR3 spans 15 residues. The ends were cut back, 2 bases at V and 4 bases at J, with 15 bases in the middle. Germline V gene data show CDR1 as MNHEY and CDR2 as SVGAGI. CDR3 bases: TGTGCCAGCAGTTACGGCGAGATCTCCAGGTACGAGCAGTACTTC. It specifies CASSYGEISRYEQYF.

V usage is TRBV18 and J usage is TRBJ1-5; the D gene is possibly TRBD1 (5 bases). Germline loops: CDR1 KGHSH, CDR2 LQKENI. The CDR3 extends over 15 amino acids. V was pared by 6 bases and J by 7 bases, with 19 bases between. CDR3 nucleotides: TGTGCCAGCTCCCAGGGCGATCCAGCGGGGCAGCCCCAGCATTTT. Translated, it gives CASSQGDPAGQPQHF.

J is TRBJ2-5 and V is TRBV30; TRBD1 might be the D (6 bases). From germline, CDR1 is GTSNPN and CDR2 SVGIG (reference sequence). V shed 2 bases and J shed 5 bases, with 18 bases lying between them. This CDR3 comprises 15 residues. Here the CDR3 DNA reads TGTGCCTGGAGTCCGATTCAGGGGCGCTATGAGACCCAGTACTTC. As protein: CAWSPIQGRYETQYF.

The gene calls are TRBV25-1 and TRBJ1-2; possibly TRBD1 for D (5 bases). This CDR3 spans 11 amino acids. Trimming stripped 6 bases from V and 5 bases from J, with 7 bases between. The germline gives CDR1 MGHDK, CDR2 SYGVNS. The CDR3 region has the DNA TGTGCCAGCAGGCAGGGTTATGGCTACACCTTC. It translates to CASRQGYGYTF.

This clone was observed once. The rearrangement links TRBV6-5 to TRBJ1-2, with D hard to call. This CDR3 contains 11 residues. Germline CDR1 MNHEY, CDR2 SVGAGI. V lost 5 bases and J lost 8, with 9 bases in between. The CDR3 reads CASSTGRGYTF. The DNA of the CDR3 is TGTGCCAGCAGTACTGGAAGAGGCTACACCTTC.

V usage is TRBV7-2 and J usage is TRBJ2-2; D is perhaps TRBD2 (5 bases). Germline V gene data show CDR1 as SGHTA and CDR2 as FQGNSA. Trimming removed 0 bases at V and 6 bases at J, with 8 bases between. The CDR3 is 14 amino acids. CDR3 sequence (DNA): TGTGCCAGCAGCTTAGCGGGAGTGTCCGGGGAGCTGTTTTTT. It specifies CASSLAGVSGELFF. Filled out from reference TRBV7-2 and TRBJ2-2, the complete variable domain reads GAGVSQSPSNKVTEKGKDVELRCDPISGHTALYWYRQSLGQGLEFLIYFQGNSAPDKSGLPSDRFSAERTGGSVSTLTIQRTQQEDSAVYLCASSLAGVSGELFFGEGSRLTVL.

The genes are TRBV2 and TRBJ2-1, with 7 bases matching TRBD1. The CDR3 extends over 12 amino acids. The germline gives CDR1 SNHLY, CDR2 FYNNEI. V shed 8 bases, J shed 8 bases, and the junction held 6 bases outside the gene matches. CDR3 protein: CASALTGYEQFF. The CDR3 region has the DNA TGTGCCAGCGCCTTGACAGGGTATGAGCAGTTCTTC.

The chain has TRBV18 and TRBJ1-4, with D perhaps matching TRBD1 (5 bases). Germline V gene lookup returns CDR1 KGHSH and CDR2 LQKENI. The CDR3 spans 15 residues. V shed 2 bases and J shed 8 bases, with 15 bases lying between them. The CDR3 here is CASSPSTAGVEKLFF. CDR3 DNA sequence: TGTGCCAGCTCACCATCGACAGCCGGCGTCGAAAAACTGTTTTTT.

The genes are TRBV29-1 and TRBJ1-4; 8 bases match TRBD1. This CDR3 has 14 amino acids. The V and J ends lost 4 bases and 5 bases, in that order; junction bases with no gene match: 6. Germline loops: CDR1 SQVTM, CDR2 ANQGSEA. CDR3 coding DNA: TGCAGCGTTGGGAACAGGGGGAGAAATGAAAAACTGTTTTTT. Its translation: CSVGNRGRNEKLFF.

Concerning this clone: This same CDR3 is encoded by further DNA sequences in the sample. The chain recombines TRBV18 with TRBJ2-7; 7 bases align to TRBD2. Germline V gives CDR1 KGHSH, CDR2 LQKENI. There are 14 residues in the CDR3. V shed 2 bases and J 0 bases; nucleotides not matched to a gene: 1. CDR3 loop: CASSPGTTSYEQYF. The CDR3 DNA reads TGTGCCAGCTCACCAGGGACTACCTCCTACGAGCAGTACTTC. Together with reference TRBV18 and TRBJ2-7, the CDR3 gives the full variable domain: NAGVMQNPRHLVRRRGQEARLRCSPMKGHSHVYWYRQLPEEGLKFMVYLQKENIIDESGMPKERFSAEFPKEGPSILRIQQVVRGDSAAYFCASSPGTTSYEQYFGPGTRLTVT.

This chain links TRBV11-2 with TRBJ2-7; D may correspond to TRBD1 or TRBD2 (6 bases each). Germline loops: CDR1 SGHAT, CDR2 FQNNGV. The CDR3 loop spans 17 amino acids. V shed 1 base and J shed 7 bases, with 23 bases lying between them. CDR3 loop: CASSLARGRGTSLEQYF. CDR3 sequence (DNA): TGTGCCAGCAGCTTAGCGCGTGGCAGGGGTACTAGCTTGGAGCAGTACTTC.

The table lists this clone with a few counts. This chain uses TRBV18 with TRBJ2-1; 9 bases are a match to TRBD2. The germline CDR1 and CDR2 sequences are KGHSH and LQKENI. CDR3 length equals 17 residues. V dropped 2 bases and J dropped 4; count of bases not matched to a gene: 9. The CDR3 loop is CASSPGSGRTRYNEQFF. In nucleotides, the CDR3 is TGTGCCAGCTCACCAGGAAGCGGGAGGACGAGATACAATGAGCAGTTCTTC. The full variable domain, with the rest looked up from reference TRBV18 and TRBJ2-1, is NAGVMQNPRHLVRRRGQEARLRCSPMKGHSHVYWYRQLPEEGLKFMVYLQKENIIDESGMPKERFSAEFPKEGPSILRIQQVVRGDSAAYFCASSPGSGRTRYNEQFFGPGTRLTVL.

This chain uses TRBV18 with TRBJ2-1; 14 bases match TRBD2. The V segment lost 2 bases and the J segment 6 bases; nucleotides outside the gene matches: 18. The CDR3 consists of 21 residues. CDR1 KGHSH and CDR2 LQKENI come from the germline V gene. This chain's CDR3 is CASSPLPLPGLAGVHLNEQFF. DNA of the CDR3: TGTGCCAGCTCACCATTACCTTTGCCGGGACTAGCGGGAGTTCATCTCAATGAGCAGTTCTTC.

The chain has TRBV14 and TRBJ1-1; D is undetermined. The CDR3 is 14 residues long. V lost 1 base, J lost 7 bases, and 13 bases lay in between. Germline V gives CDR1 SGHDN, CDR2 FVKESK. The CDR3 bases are TGTGCCAGCAGCCAAGTACGGGCTATCGGTGAAGCTTTCTTT. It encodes CASSQVRAIGEAFF.

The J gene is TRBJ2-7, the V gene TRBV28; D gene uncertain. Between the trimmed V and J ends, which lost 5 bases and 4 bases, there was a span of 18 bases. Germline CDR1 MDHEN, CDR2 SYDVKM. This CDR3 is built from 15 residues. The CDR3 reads CASSLQRTNLYEQYF. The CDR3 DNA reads TGTGCCAGCAGTCTCCAACGAACTAATCTTTACGAGCAGTACTTC.

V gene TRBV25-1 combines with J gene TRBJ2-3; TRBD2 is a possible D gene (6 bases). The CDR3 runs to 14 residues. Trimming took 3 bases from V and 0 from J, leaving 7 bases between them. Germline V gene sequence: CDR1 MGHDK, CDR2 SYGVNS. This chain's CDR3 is CASSDSGSTDTQYF. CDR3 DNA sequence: TGTGCCAGCAGTGACAGCGGGAGCACAGATACGCAGTATTTT.

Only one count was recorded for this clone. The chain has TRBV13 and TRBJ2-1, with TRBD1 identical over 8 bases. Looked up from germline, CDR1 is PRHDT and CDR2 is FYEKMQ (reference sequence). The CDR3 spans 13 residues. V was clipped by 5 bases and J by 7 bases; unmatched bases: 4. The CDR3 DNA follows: TGTGCCAGCAGCGGCAGGACAGGGAATGAGCAGTTCTTC. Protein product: CASSGRTGNEQFF.

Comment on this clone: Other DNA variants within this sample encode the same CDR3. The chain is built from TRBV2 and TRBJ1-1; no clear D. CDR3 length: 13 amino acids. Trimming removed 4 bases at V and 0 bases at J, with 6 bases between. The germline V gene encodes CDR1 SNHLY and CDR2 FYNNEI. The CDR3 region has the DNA TGTGCCAGCAGTGTGGGCTTGAACACTGAAGCTTTCTTT. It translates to CASSVGLNTEAFF.